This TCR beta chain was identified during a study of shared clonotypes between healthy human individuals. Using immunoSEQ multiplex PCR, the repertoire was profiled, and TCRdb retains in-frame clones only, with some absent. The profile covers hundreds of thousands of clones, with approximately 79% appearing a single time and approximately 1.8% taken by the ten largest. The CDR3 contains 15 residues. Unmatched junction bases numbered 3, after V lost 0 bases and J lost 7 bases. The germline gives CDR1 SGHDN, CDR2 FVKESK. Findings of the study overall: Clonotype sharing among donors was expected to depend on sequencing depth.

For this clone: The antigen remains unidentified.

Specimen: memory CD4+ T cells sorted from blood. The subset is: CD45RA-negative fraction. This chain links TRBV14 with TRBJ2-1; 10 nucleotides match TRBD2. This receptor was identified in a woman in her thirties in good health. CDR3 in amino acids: CASSQESGRANEQFF. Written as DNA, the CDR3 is TGTGCCAGCAGCCAAGAGAGCGGGAGGGCTAATGAGCAGTTCTTC.